This entry lists 31 T cell receptor beta chains sequenced from one sample in a study of CD8 T cells in ankylosing spondylitis. One entry per CDR3 protein, called by TCRdb with MiXCR from the 5' RACE reads. There are approximately 140,000 distinct CDR3 sequences in the sample; over 7% occur only once, and approximately 3.4% lies in the top ten. Sequenced material: blood, either unsorted or a sorted T cell fraction (not recorded which). The receptors here all came from a male donor with ankylosing spondylitis or in good health (not recorded which).

In this sample, this clonotype turned up many times. This rearrangement joins TRBV29-1 to TRBJ2-1, with 7 bases that match TRBD1. V lost 6 bases, J lost 9 bases, and 11 bases stayed unmatched. CDR1 and CDR2 (germline): SQVTM, ANQGSEA. There are 13 residues in the CDR3. Written as DNA, the CDR3 is TGCAGCGTCAGGGACAGTTTATTCCGTGAGCAGTTCTTC. Encoded protein: CSVRDSLFREQFF.

With respect to this clonotype: At one boundary the junction diverges from the germline segment, which might be a read error. The chain combines TRBV6-5 with TRBJ1-1; D is uncertain. The germline V gene has CDR1 MNHEY and CDR2 SVGAGI. The CDR3 has 11 residues. CDR3 coding DNA: TGTGCCAGCAAATTGAAGACTGAAGCTTTCTTT. As protein: CASKLKTEAFF.

A few counts support this clonotype. The chain is built from TRBV5-6 and TRBJ2-1, with 13 bases identical to TRBD2. The V segment lost 4 bases and the J segment 5 bases; nucleotides outside the gene matches: 6. The length of the CDR3 is 16 residues. Germline CDR1 and CDR2: SGHDT and YYEEEE. CDR3 sequence reads: CASSRAGTSGNNEQFF. CDR3 nucleotide sequence: TGTGCCAGCAGCAGAGCCGGGACTAGCGGGAACAATGAGCAGTTCTTC.

V gene TRBV20-1 combines with J gene TRBJ2-3; the D is unclear. This CDR3 region has 12 residues. Between the trimmed V and J ends, which lost 3 bases and 2 bases, there was a span of 6 bases. Per germline, CDR1 DFQATT and CDR2 SNEGSKA (reference sequence). CDR3 bases: TGCAGTGCTAGGGGTTCCACAGATACGCAGTATTTT. Amino acid sequence: CSARGSTDTQYF.

This clonotype turned up a few times. The rearrangement joins TRBV27 to TRBJ2-3, with D possibly TRBD1 on 6 matching bases. V was trimmed by 5 bases and J by 4 bases, leaving 16 bases between them. Germline loops: CDR1 MNHEY, CDR2 SMNVEV (reference sequence). The CDR3 covers 15 residues. In nucleotides, the CDR3 is TGTGCCAGCAGTCCCTACGGCGAGGGGGCAGATACGCAGTATTTT. It translates to CASSPYGEGADTQYF.

This clonotype was picked up a small number of times. The chain recombines TRBV20-1 with TRBJ1-4; tentatively, D is TRBD1 (6 bases). The germline V gene has CDR1 DFQATT and CDR2 SNEGSKA (reference sequence). This CDR3 is built from 13 residues. V was clipped by 2 bases and J by 2 bases, with 6 bases between them. The CDR3, as DNA: TGCAGTGCTAGAAGGGGGACTAATGAAAAACTGTTTTTT. This codes for CSARRGTNEKLFF.

At least ten counts were recorded for this clonotype. The chain uses TRBV7-2 and TRBJ2-7, with D possibly TRBD1 on 5 matching bases. Deletions cut 5 bases from V and 2 bases from J, with 10 bases between. The germline V gene has CDR1 SGHTA and CDR2 FQGNSA. CDR3 length equals 13 residues. This chain's CDR3 is CASSMDIPYEQYF. For the CDR3, the DNA is TGTGCCAGCAGCATGGACATTCCCTACGAGCAGTACTTC.

This clonotype was seen many times. The chain joins TRBV28 to TRBJ1-1; perhaps TRBD1 as D (5 bases). Germline V gene data show CDR1 as MDHEN and CDR2 as SYDVKM. The CDR3 sequence is 14 residues long. V gave up 6 bases and J gave up 1 base, with 12 bases separating them. CDR3: CASRVPGPNTEAFF. The CDR3 nucleotides read TGTGCCAGCAGGGTTCCGGGGCCGAACACTGAAGCTTTCTTT.

Many counts were recorded for this clonotype. The chain employs TRBV5-1 and TRBJ2-5; possibly TRBD2 for D (6 bases). This CDR3 spans 19 amino acids. Deletions cut 1 base from V and 3 bases from J, with 25 bases between. Per the germline V gene, CDR1 is SGHRS and CDR2 is YFSETQ. The CDR3 is CASSLSVVGGGSTKETQYF. For the CDR3, the DNA is TGCGCCAGCAGCTTGTCGGTCGTTGGGGGAGGAAGTACTAAAGAGACCCAGTACTTC.

This clonotype has a count of ten or more. This chain uses TRBV20-1 with TRBJ1-5; no firm D call. The CDR3 has 14 amino acids. V lost 6 bases to trimming and J lost 0 bases, with 12 bases between them. Germline V gene sequence: CDR1 DFQATT, CDR2 SNEGSKA (reference sequence). The DNA of the CDR3 is TGCAGTGCGGAGGACGGTTATAGCAATCAGCCCCAGCATTTT. Encoded protein: CSAEDGYSNQPQHF.

This clonotype was counted many times. The chain has TRBV7-9 and TRBJ2-5, with D unresolved. This CDR3 has 13 residues. Trimming removed 1 base from V and 0 bases from J, with 3 bases in between. The V gene's germline CDR1 is SEHNR and CDR2 FQNEAQ (reference sequence). The chain's CDR3 is CASSLDNQETQYF. The CDR3 bases are TGTGCCAGCAGCTTAGACAACCAAGAGACCCAGTACTTC.

In its sample, this clonotype was seen many times. The chain uses TRBV11-1 and TRBJ2-3; D may be TRBD1 or TRBD2 (5 bases each). CDR1 and CDR2 from the germline V gene are SGHAT and FQDESV (reference sequence). Trimming took off 2 bases at V and 4 bases at J, with 16 bases between the two ends. CDR3 length equals 16 residues. CDR3 residues: CASSLWLELGPDTQYF. DNA of the CDR3: TGTGCCAGCAGCTTATGGCTGGAGTTGGGACCAGATACGCAGTATTTT. The entire variable domain, with the rest obtained from reference TRBV11-1 and TRBJ2-3, is as follows: EAEVAQSPRYKITEKSQAVAFWCDPISGHATLYWYRQILGQGPELLVQFQDESVVDDSQLPKDRFSAERLKGVDSTLKIQPAELGDSAMYLCASSLWLELGPDTQYFGPGTRLTVL.

Only a few counts were recorded for this clonotype. The chain has TRBV7-2 and TRBJ2-5; D is perhaps TRBD1 or TRBD2 (6 bases each). V lost 0 bases and J 5 bases, leaving 19 bases between the germline ends. This CDR3 is built from 17 residues. Germline V CDR1 and CDR2: SGHTA, FQGNSA. CDR3 sequence: CASSLAFGGGWGETQYF. The CDR3 coding sequence is TGTGCCAGCAGCTTAGCGTTCGGGGGCGGGTGGGGGGAGACCCAGTACTTC.

This clonotype has at least ten counts. The chain carries TRBV20-1 and TRBJ2-5; weak D call: TRBD1 (6 bases). This CDR3 has 12 residues. Trimming took 6 bases from V and 5 from J, leaving 13 bases between them. The germline CDR1 and CDR2 sequences are DFQATT and SNEGSKA (reference sequence). CDR3 amino acids: CSASGQLETQYF. The CDR3 coding sequence is TGCAGTGCCTCTGGACAGTTGGAGACCCAGTACTTC.

The genes are TRBV27 and TRBJ2-7, with TRBD1 matching over 8 bases. Trimming removed 4 bases from V and 6 bases from J; junction bases left unmatched: 11. Germline lookup yields CDR1 MNHEY and CDR2 SMNVEV (reference sequence). The CDR3 totals 15 residues. The CDR3 reads CASSSQQGALAEQYF. The CDR3 DNA reads TGTGCCAGCAGTTCCCAGCAGGGGGCGTTGGCCGAGCAGTACTTC.

This clonotype was observed many times. The chain has TRBV4-2 and TRBJ2-1, with 7 bases aligning to TRBD2. The CDR3 has 16 residues. V lost 7 bases, J lost 5 bases, and 14 bases stayed unmatched. Germline CDR1 and CDR2: LGHNA and YNFKEQ. CDR3 nucleotide sequence: TGTGCCAGCACCGCGACTTTACTAGCGCAACACAATGAGCAGTTCTTC. It encodes CASTATLLAQHNEQFF.

The V and J genes are TRBV5-4 and TRBJ2-1; no clear D gene. The CDR3 length is 13 residues. Germline CDR1 is SGHNT and CDR2 is YYREEE (reference sequence). V was cut by 0 bases and J by 8 bases, with 9 bases left in between. The DNA for the CDR3 is TGTGCCAGCAGCTTGGTGGCTGACGATGAGCAGTTCTTC. This gives the protein CASSLVADDEQFF.

This clonotype has ten or more counts. This chain connects TRBV20-1 to TRBJ1-6, with D perhaps TRBD1 (6 bases). There are 14 residues in the CDR3. Germline V gives CDR1 DFQATT, CDR2 SNEGSKA (reference sequence). Between the trimmed V and J ends, which lost 5 bases and 6 bases, there was a span of 14 bases. Here the CDR3 DNA reads TGCAGTGCTTGGGAGGACAGCGTTAATTCACCCCTCCACTTT. Amino acid sequence: CSAWEDSVNSPLHF.

The chain has TRBV5-1 and TRBJ2-1; D may be TRBD1 or TRBD2 (5 bases each). CDR3 length: 15 residues. V lost 3 bases to trimming and J lost 4 bases, with 14 bases between them. CDR1 is SGHRS, CDR2 YFSETQ, per germline. CDR3 in amino acids: CASSSSGTGYNEQFF. The CDR3 region has the DNA TGCGCCAGCAGCTCATCCGGGACGGGTTACAATGAGCAGTTCTTC.

The chain employs TRBV7-2 and TRBJ2-2; 7 bases are shared with TRBD1. CDR3 length: 15 amino acids. Germline V gene sequence: CDR1 SGHTA, CDR2 FQGNSA. Germline trimming cut 5 bases from V and 0 bases from J; bases unmatched to any gene: 3. CDR3 DNA sequence: TGTGCCAGCAGCCCAGGGGGTTCGAACACCGGGGAGCTGTTTTTT. This codes for CASSPGGSNTGELFF.

This clonotype was counted at least ten times. The chain couples TRBV29-1 to TRBJ1-3; D is ambiguous. The germline gives CDR1 SQVTM, CDR2 ANQGSEA. The CDR3 consists of 13 residues. The V gene lost 2 bases and the J gene lost 1 base, with 6 bases spanning the gap. The CDR3 sequence is CSVEQTSGNTIYF. Written as DNA, the CDR3 is TGCAGCGTTGAACAGACATCTGGAAACACCATATATTTT.

The gene calls are TRBV4-3 and TRBJ2-7; D remains unclear. Germline lookup yields CDR1 LGHNA and CDR2 YSLEER. The V end was cut by 1 base, the J end by 3 bases, with 16 bases between. This CDR3 spans 16 amino acids. The CDR3 DNA reads TGCGCCAGCAGCCAAGCCCTCAACAGTGTTTTCTACGAGCAGTACTTC. Protein product: CASSQALNSVFYEQYF.

The chain employs TRBV28 and TRBJ2-1; TRBD2 agrees at 10 bases. Germline CDR1 is MDHEN and CDR2 is SYDVKM. The CDR3 covers 15 residues. Trimming cost V 1 base and J 8 bases; bases outside gene matches: 5. The DNA for the CDR3 is TGTGCCAGCAGTTTATATTCGAGCGGGAGGGATGAGCAGTTCTTC. Translated, it gives CASSLYSSGRDEQFF.

In this sample, this clonotype turned up many times. A read error may account for a junction end that differs from germline. The chain is built from TRBV7-2 and TRBJ2-3; 11 nucleotides align to TRBD2. This CDR3 spans 15 amino acids. Germline V gives CDR1 SGHTA, CDR2 FQGNSA. The CDR3 here is CAISLVGTSGDTQYF. CDR3 nucleotide sequence: TGTGCCATCAGCTTAGTGGGGACTAGCGGAGATACGCAGTATTTT.

There are many counts of this clonotype. CDR3 in amino acids: CRGTSGVEQFF. DNA for the CDR3: TGCAGAGGGACTAGCGGCGTTGAGCAGTTCTTC. The V and J genes are TRBV20-1 and TRBJ2-1; 11 nucleotides agree with TRBD2. Germline CDR1 reads DFQATT; CDR2 reads SNEGSKA (reference sequence). The CDR3 length is 11 residues.

This clonotype was counted between two and nine times. The chain is built from TRBV27 and TRBJ1-5, with 10 bases fitting TRBD1. Germline V gives CDR1 MNHEY, CDR2 SMNVEV (reference sequence). This CDR3 is 17 amino acids long. With 10 bases clipped from V and 4 bases from J, the junction kept 16 bases outside the gene matches. The CDR3 here is CAISPLTGGAINQPQHF. CDR3 coding DNA: TGTGCCATCAGCCCTCTGACAGGGGGCGCGATAAATCAGCCCCAGCATTTT.

The sample holds many counts of this clonotype. This sequence joins TRBV4-3 and TRBJ1-2; D is unresolved. The CDR3 is made up of 14 amino acids. V shed 5 bases and J shed 2 bases, with 12 bases lying between them. Germline V gene data show CDR1 as LGHNA and CDR2 as YSLEER. Written as DNA, the CDR3 is TGCGCCAGCAGCGTCTCGTCGCGAAACTATGGCTACACCTTC. Translating it yields CASSVSSRNYGYTF.

The rearrangement links TRBV4-3 to TRBJ2-7; 8 nucleotides line up with TRBD2. V gave up 4 bases and J gave up 5 bases; unmatched junction bases: 7. There are 14 residues in the CDR3. Germline-derived CDR1 and CDR2 are LGHNA and YSLEER. CDR3 sequence (DNA): TGCGCCAGCAGCCTTTACGGGAGGGGTGACGAGCAGTACTTC. Translation: CASSLYGRGDEQYF.

This clonotype appeared many times. The chain employs TRBV5-6 and TRBJ2-2; the D gene is possibly TRBD1 (5 bases). This CDR3 is built from 14 residues. Deletions cut 2 bases from V and 7 bases from J, with 12 bases between. Germline CDR1 reads SGHDT; CDR2 reads YYEEEE. CDR3 sequence reads: CASSFQGLGGELFF. The CDR3 DNA sequence: TGTGCCAGCAGCTTTCAGGGTCTGGGCGGGGAGCTGTTTTTT. Combining the CDR3 with reference TRBV5-6 and TRBJ2-2 gives the whole variable domain DAGVTQSPTHLIKTRGQQVTLRCSPKSGHDTVSWYQQALGQGPQFIFQYYEEEERQRGNFPDRFSGHQFPNYSSELNVNALLLGDSALYLCASSFQGLGGELFFGEGSRLTVL.

This clonotype was recorded many times. The rearrangement joins TRBV25-1 to TRBJ2-1; a weak D match, TRBD1 (6 bases). Deletions cut 9 bases from V and 0 bases from J, with 12 bases between. The CDR3 contains 14 residues. Looked up from germline, CDR1 is MGHDK and CDR2 is SYGVNS. CDR3 sequence (DNA): TGTGCCAGACCTCAGGGGAGCTCCTACAATGAGCAGTTCTTC. It yields the protein CARPQGSSYNEQFF.

This clonotype was detected a few times. The J gene is TRBJ2-2, the V gene TRBV5-1, with TRBD1 identical over 8 bases. The CDR3 has 14 residues. V was pared by 4 bases and J by 5 bases, with 4 bases of the junction left unmatched. Germline-derived CDR1 and CDR2 are SGHRS and YFSETQ. The CDR3 loop is CASSHTGGTGELFF. CDR3 sequence (DNA): TGCGCCAGCAGCCATACAGGGGGAACCGGGGAGCTGTTTTTT.